The 19 T cell receptor beta chains given below trace back to one sample, sequenced in a study of cytomegalovirus exposure and HLA in healthy donors. 60 Vbeta and 13 Jbeta primers were used in PCR. Sequencing used immunoSEQ multiplex PCR; TCRdb keeps in-frame clones, though not all of them. The sample consists of 90,000 to 120,000 clones, about 80% of them appearing once. The sequenced sample was PBMCs. The receptor set was obtained from a man under 40 in good health and CMV-seropositive.

The chain carries TRBV7-9 and TRBJ1-2; TRBD1 is a possible D gene (6 bases). The CDR3 runs 15 residues. CDR1 and CDR2 (germline): SEHNR, FQNEAQ (reference sequence). Trimming shortened V by 5 bases and J by 8 bases, and 21 bases separated the two germline ends. The CDR3 nucleotides are TGTGCCAGCAGCCCTCCCGGGACACCGGAGCGGGGCTACACCTTC. Translated: CASSPPGTPERGYTF.

The chain couples TRBV10-2 to TRBJ1-4; 7 bases map to TRBD1. From germline, CDR1 is WSHSY and CDR2 SAAADI. The CDR3 runs to 14 residues. The V segment lost 6 bases and the J segment 6 bases; nucleotides outside the gene matches: 7. The CDR3 nucleotides are TGCGCCAGCAGATCAGGGGGTGGGTATGAAAAACTGTTTTTT. Protein sequence: CASRSGGGYEKLFF.

V and J are TRBV9 and TRBJ1-2, with a possible D match to TRBD1 (6 bases). Germline loops: CDR1 SGDLS, CDR2 YYNGEE. Between the trimmed V and J ends, which lost 0 bases and 3 bases, there was a span of 18 bases. This CDR3 spans 17 amino acids. The CDR3 here is CASSVVPGALSDYGYTF. CDR3 DNA sequence: TGTGCCAGCAGCGTAGTTCCAGGGGCATTATCTGACTATGGCTACACCTTC. Drawing the rest from reference TRBV9 and TRBJ1-2, the complete variable domain is DSGVTQTPKHLITATGQRVTLRCSPRSGDLSVYWYQQSLDQGLQFLIQYYNGEERAKGNILERFSAQQFPDLHSELNLSSLELGDSALYFCASSVVPGALSDYGYTFGSGTRLTVV.

The chain is built from TRBV7-9 and TRBJ1-1, with D tentatively TRBD1 (6 bases). This CDR3 is built from 14 residues. The V and J ends lost 1 base and 4 bases respectively, with 10 bases between them. Germline V CDR1 and CDR2: SEHNR, FQNEAQ (reference sequence). The CDR3 here is CASSLEGESTEAFF. In DNA form, the CDR3 reads TGTGCCAGCAGCTTAGAGGGGGAGAGCACTGAAGCTTTCTTT. The whole variable domain, filled in from reference TRBV7-9 and TRBJ1-1, reads DTGVSQNPRHKITKRGQNVTFRCDPISEHNRLYWYRQTLGQGPEFLTYFQNEAQLEKSRLLSDRFSAERPKGSFSTLEIQRTEQGDSAMYLCASSLEGESTEAFFGQGTRLTVV.

Turning to this clone: The junction does not match germline at one end; this may be a read error. This chain uses TRBV13 with TRBJ1-5; D uncertain. CDR1 is PRHDT, CDR2 FYEKMQ, per germline (reference sequence). This CDR3 contains 14 residues. CDR3 coding DNA: TGTGCCAGCAGCTTAGTAGGCAGGAATCGGCCCCAGCATTTT. Residues: CASSLVGRNRPQHF.

Details on this clone: The junction differs from germline at one of its ends, possibly a read error. The rearrangement uses TRBV7-9 and TRBJ1-2, with TRBD1 matching 8 bases. This CDR3 is 15 amino acids long. Germline CDR1 SEHNR, CDR2 FQNEAQ (reference sequence). The CDR3 protein is CSSSHSPGQGGGYTF. The CDR3 coding sequence is TGTTCCAGCAGCCACAGTCCCGGACAGGGCGGAGGCTACACCTTC.

The chain couples TRBV2 to TRBJ2-5, with 12 nucleotides matching TRBD2. V was pared by 8 bases and J by 5 bases, with 9 bases of the junction left unmatched. From germline, CDR1 is SNHLY and CDR2 FYNNEI. The CDR3 extends over 15 amino acids. The CDR3 region has the DNA TGTGCCAGCCAAGGGCTAGCGGGGGGGCGCGAGACCCAGTACTTC. Its translation is CASQGLAGGRETQYF.

The chain is built from TRBV25-1 and TRBJ2-5; the match to TRBD2 covers 9 bases. The CDR3 extends over 17 amino acids. Per germline, CDR1 MGHDK and CDR2 SYGVNS. J was trimmed by 3 bases and V by 4 bases; bases with no gene match: 12. CDR3 coding DNA: TGTGCCAGCAGTGCTAGGGCGGGGGGGAGGTTGGAAGAGACCCAGTACTTC. Protein product: CASSARAGGRLEETQYF.

The chain employs TRBV5-4 and TRBJ1-5, with TRBD1 matching over 7 bases. CDR1 SGHNT and CDR2 YYREEE come from the germline V gene (reference sequence). This CDR3 contains 17 residues. The V and J ends lost 5 bases and 1 base, in that order; junction bases with no gene match: 12. The chain's CDR3 is CASRRGQVEVSNQPQHF. The CDR3, as DNA: TGTGCCAGCAGACGCGGACAGGTCGAGGTGAGCAATCAGCCCCAGCATTTT.

This chain uses TRBV2 with TRBJ1-2; 8 bases fit TRBD1. Germline CDR1 and CDR2: SNHLY and FYNNEI. CDR3 length: 16 residues. The ends lost 6 bases at V and 7 bases at J; junction bases unmatched: 16. The DNA of the CDR3 is TGTGCCAGCAGCCCACAGGGGGATCCCCTCCTTGGTGGCTACACCTTC. Translated: CASSPQGDPLLGGYTF.

The chain couples TRBV9 to TRBJ1-5; the match to TRBD1 covers 7 bases. The germline CDR1 and CDR2 sequences are SGDLS and YYNGEE. This CDR3 has 16 amino acids. The ends lost 4 bases at V and 2 bases at J; junction bases unmatched: 9. Here the CDR3 reads CASSLGGDSRNQPQHF. DNA of the CDR3: TGTGCCAGCAGCCTAGGGGGGGACAGCCGCAATCAGCCCCAGCATTTT.

This chain joins TRBV5-4 and TRBJ2-5; a weak D match, TRBD2 (6 bases). CDR3 length equals 14 residues. The germline gives CDR1 SGHNT, CDR2 YYREEE (reference sequence). With 2 bases removed from V and 2 bases from J, the gap between germline ends came to 10 bases. The chain's CDR3 is CASSFLGGQETQYF. The DNA for the CDR3 is TGTGCCAGCAGCTTCCTGGGGGGACAAGAGACCCAGTACTTC.

The rearrangement links TRBV7-5 to TRBJ1-6; the DNA was not compared with TRBD1, the D call given in the table. TRBV7-5 is assigned pseudogene status. CDR3 size: 13 residues. CDR3 DNA: TGTGTCAGAAGCAGACAGGGTCATTCACCCCTCCACTTT. Translated, it gives CVRSRQGHSPLHF.

As DNA, the CDR3 is TGTGCCAGCAGCTCCCAGGAGGACACTGAAGCTTTCTTT. Protein sequence: CASSSQEDTEAFF. The chain carries TRBV7-2 and TRBJ1-1; no reliable D call. V was trimmed by 4 bases and J by 3 bases, leaving 9 bases between them. The CDR3 is made up of 13 amino acids. Germline CDR1 reads SGHTA; CDR2 reads FQGNSA.

The J gene is TRBJ2-7, the V gene TRBV18, with 7 bases identical to TRBD2. This CDR3 has 14 residues. Germline assignment: CDR1 KGHSH and CDR2 LQKENI. The V segment lost 3 bases and the J segment 3 bases; nucleotides outside the gene matches: 5. The CDR3 protein is CASSPSGGGYEQYF. The CDR3 DNA reads as TGTGCCAGCTCACCCTCGGGCGGGGGCTACGAGCAGTACTTC.

Note on this clone: In the same sample, other DNA sequences code for this CDR3. This chain links TRBV7-2 with TRBJ2-3; no definite D call. V was pared by 5 bases and J by 3 bases, with 6 bases between. Germline V lookup: CDR1 SGHTA, CDR2 FQGNSA. This CDR3 spans 12 amino acids. The CDR3 DNA sequence: TGTGCCAGCAGCACTGATACAGATACGCAGTATTTT. It yields the protein CASSTDTDTQYF.

The J gene is TRBJ2-2, the V gene TRBV7-6; 14 positions match TRBD2. The trim removed 3 bases at V and 1 base at J, leaving 4 bases unmatched. Per the germline V gene, CDR1 is SGHVS and CDR2 is FNYEAQ. The CDR3 runs 18 residues. The CDR3 nucleotides are TGTGCCAGCAGCTTTCGACTAGCGGGGGGGTTGAACACCGGGGAGCTGTTTTTT. This gives the protein CASSFRLAGGLNTGELFF.

The table lists this clone with a few counts. The V gene is TRBV27, the J gene TRBJ1-2; D might be TRBD1 (6 bases). The CDR3 is 13 amino acids. V lost 5 bases and J lost 4, with 11 bases in between. Germline CDR1 MNHEY, CDR2 SMNVEV (reference sequence). The CDR3, as DNA: TGTGCCAGCAGTCACAGGGACCTCTATGGCTACACCTTC. Protein sequence: CASSHRDLYGYTF.

This chain connects TRBV2 to TRBJ1-1; D is possibly TRBD1 (5 bases). The CDR3 extends over 14 amino acids. Trimming removed 6 bases from V and 2 bases from J, with 13 bases in between. CDR1 SNHLY and CDR2 FYNNEI come from the germline V gene. The CDR3 reads CASRYTGRNTEAFF. The CDR3 DNA follows: TGTGCCAGCAGGTATACAGGCCGAAACACTGAAGCTTTCTTT.